Shown below are 12 T cell receptor beta chains from a single sample sequenced in a study of blood T cell repertoires in COVID-19. The protocol was immunoSEQ multiplex PCR, while the TCRdb copy is restricted to in-frame clones and leaves out a portion. The repertoire consists of around 91,000 clones, with around 85% occurring once and the leading ten covering around 39%. The sample taken for sequencing was peripheral blood. The source of these receptors is a man older than 75 with acute or convalescent COVID-19.

The rearrangement uses TRBV28 and TRBJ1-1, with D possibly TRBD1 on 5 matching bases. The CDR3 contains 13 residues. V was clipped by 5 bases and J by 5 bases, with 12 bases between them. Germline CDR1 reads MDHEN; CDR2 reads SYDVKM. CDR3 sequence: CASSDGQRTEAFF. The DNA of the CDR3 is TGTGCCAGCAGTGATGGACAACGGACTGAAGCTTTCTTT.

J is TRBJ2-1 and V is TRBV29-1; 7 bases fit TRBD2. From germline, CDR1 is SQVTM and CDR2 ANQGSEA. The V segment lost 7 bases and the J segment 4 bases; nucleotides outside the gene matches: 10. This CDR3 spans 14 amino acids. CDR3 DNA sequence: TGCAGCGCCCGTCGGAACGGGAGGTACAATGAGCAGTTCTTC. Encoded protein: CSARRNGRYNEQFF.

This chain connects TRBV6-1 to TRBJ2-3, with D uncertain. Trimming left V 3 bases short and J 1 base short, with 5 bases between. CDR1 is MNHNS and CDR2 is SASEGT in the germline V gene. This CDR3 spans 13 amino acids. This CDR3 reads CASSEERTDTQYF. DNA for the CDR3: TGTGCCAGCAGTGAGGAGCGCACAGATACGCAGTATTTT.

The chain carries TRBV14 and TRBJ2-3; D uncertain. CDR3 size: 15 residues. Per the germline V gene, CDR1 is SGHDN and CDR2 is FVKESK. V was trimmed by 0 bases and J by 8 bases, leaving 15 bases between them. CDR3 nucleotides: TGTGCCAGCAGCCAAGAATTGCTAGACCGCGGTACGCAGTATTTT. It encodes CASSQELLDRGTQYF.

The V gene is TRBV24-1, the J gene TRBJ2-2; weak D call: TRBD2 (5 bases). This CDR3 is 16 amino acids long. The V end lost 1 base, the J end lost 2 bases, and 10 bases lay between the germline ends. Germline V gene lookup returns CDR1 KGHDR and CDR2 SFDVKD. This CDR3 is CATSDFRGFNTGELFF. The CDR3 DNA reads as TGTGCCACCAGTGATTTTCGGGGATTTAACACCGGGGAGCTGTTTTTT.

For the CDR3, the DNA is TGTGCCAGCAGTGAAACCGGGACTGGAAGCACAGATACGCAGTATTTT. This sequence encodes CASSETGTGSTDTQYF. V is TRBV25-1 and J is TRBJ2-3, with D possibly TRBD2 on 6 matching bases. The V gene's germline CDR1 is MGHDK and CDR2 SYGVNS. This CDR3 has 16 residues. With 2 bases removed from V and 0 bases from J, the gap between germline ends came to 12 bases.

The chain links TRBV7-2 to TRBJ1-6; maybe TRBD1 (5 bases). The CDR3 has 16 amino acids. V lost 7 bases, J lost 9 bases, and 22 bases lay in between. Germline CDR1 reads SGHTA; CDR2 reads FQGNSA. CDR3 sequence: CASTLAEGAGGSPLHF. In DNA, the CDR3 is TGTGCCAGCACCCTCGCAGAAGGGGCCGGGGGTTCACCCCTCCACTTT. The full variable domain, in which reference TRBV7-2 and TRBJ1-6 provide the parts outside the CDR3, is GAGVSQSPSNKVTEKGKDVELRCDPISGHTALYWYRQSLGQGLEFLIYFQGNSAPDKSGLPSDRFSAERTGGSVSTLTIQRTQQEDSAVYLCASTLAEGAGGSPLHFGNGTRLTVT.

The genes are TRBV6-2 or TRBV6-3 and TRBJ2-7, with TRBD2 identical over 9 bases. Germline values: CDR1 MNHEY, CDR2 SVGEGT. The CDR3 totals 15 residues. J was trimmed by 3 bases and V by 4 bases; bases with no gene match: 7. The CDR3 nucleotides are TGTGCCAGCAGTTTCCCTAGCGGGGTCTTCTACGAGCAGTACTTC. It is translated as CASSFPSGVFYEQYF.

This clone was counted a few times. The J gene is TRBJ1-1, the V gene TRBV4-3, with a possible D match to TRBD1 (5 bases). In germline, CDR1 is LGHNA, CDR2 YSLEER. The CDR3 has 14 amino acids. The V gene lost 4 bases and the J gene lost 4 bases, with 13 bases spanning the gap. In DNA, the CDR3 is TGCGCCAGCAGCCTTTCCTTGGGGGGCACTGAAGCTTTCTTT. Protein product: CASSLSLGGTEAFF.

The chain carries TRBV6-2 or TRBV6-3 and TRBJ2-1; 10 nucleotides line up with TRBD1. Germline trimming cut 5 bases from V and 8 bases from J; bases unmatched to any gene: 9. This CDR3 is 15 amino acids long. Germline CDR1 and CDR2: MNHEY and SVGEGT. CDR3 DNA sequence: TGTGCCAGCAGTCGGGCCTTGACAGGGGGCGATGAGCAGTTCTTC. It specifies CASSRALTGGDEQFF.

The rearrangement links TRBV5-1 to TRBJ1-4; D might be TRBD1 (6 bases). CDR1 SGHRS and CDR2 YFSETQ come from the germline V gene. Deletions cut 7 bases from V and 3 bases from J, with 10 bases between. This CDR3 spans 13 amino acids. CDR3 DNA: TGCGCCAGCGGCACAGGGTCTAATGAAAAACTGTTTTTT. The encoded protein is CASGTGSNEKLFF.

The rearrangement links TRBV2 to TRBJ2-1, with TRBD2 as a possible D gene (5 bases). The CDR3 contains 13 residues. Germline CDR1 SNHLY, CDR2 FYNNEI. Deletions cut 6 bases from V and 0 bases from J, with 6 bases between. The CDR3 bases are TGTGCCAGCAGAGGGAGCTCCTACAATGAGCAGTTCTTC. This sequence encodes CASRGSSYNEQFF.